What follows are 27 T cell receptor beta chains derived from one specimen sequenced in a study of T cells after yellow fever vaccination. TCRdb processed the 5' RACE reads anew with MiXCR; each CDR3 protein has one entry. The profile shows some 300,000 distinct CDR3 sequences, approximately 8% of them singletons. Specimen: CD4+ T cells sorted from PBMCs, collected 5 days after the yellow fever booster vaccination. These receptors were obtained from a man aged 18 to 29 who received the YFV17D yellow fever vaccine.

V usage is TRBV7-2 and J usage is TRBJ1-1; tentatively, D is TRBD1 (5 bases). From germline, CDR1 is SGHTA and CDR2 FQGNSA. V dropped 1 base and J dropped 4 bases, with 10 bases sitting between them. This CDR3 spans 14 amino acids. For the CDR3, the DNA is TGTGCCAGCAGCTTAGATTCAGGGCCCACTGAAGCTTTCTTT. Its protein is CASSLDSGPTEAFF.

The chain recombines TRBV7-2 with TRBJ2-5; weak D call: TRBD1 (5 bases). Germline V gives CDR1 SGHTA, CDR2 FQGNSA. The CDR3 loop spans 13 amino acids. V lost 6 bases and J 5 bases, leaving 13 bases between the germline ends. The CDR3: CASRHKGRETQYF. For the CDR3, the DNA is TGTGCCAGCAGACATAAGGGGCGGGAGACCCAGTACTTC.

In this sample, this clonotype turned up a few times. V and J are TRBV21-1 and TRBJ1-4; the table's D gene call, TRBD1, was not cross checked with the DNA. TRBV21-1 is a known pseudogene. CDR3 length equals 15 residues. The CDR3 nucleotides are TGTGCCAGCAGTTTTCTCGGACAGGGGAATGAAAAACTGTTTTTT. It yields the protein CASSFLGQGNEKLFF.

This clonotype was counted a few times. The CDR3 nucleotides read TGTGCCACCAGTGATGCGACAGGGGAGGGAGAGACCCAGTACTTC. Protein sequence: CATSDATGEGETQYF. The chain has TRBV24-1 and TRBJ2-5; D perhaps matches TRBD1 (8 bases). This CDR3 spans 15 amino acids. The V end lost 3 bases, the J end lost 4 bases, and 14 bases lay between the germline ends. The V gene's germline CDR1 is KGHDR and CDR2 SFDVKD.

This chain joins TRBV25-1 and TRBJ2-1; 14 nucleotides align to TRBD2. This CDR3 is 17 amino acids long. Germline CDR1 MGHDK, CDR2 SYGVNS. Losses at the gene ends were 3 bases for V and 0 bases for J; bases not matched to a gene: 1. CDR3 sequence reads: CASSDGTSGGSYNEQFF. The DNA of the CDR3 is TGTGCCAGCAGTGACGGGACTAGCGGGGGCTCCTACAATGAGCAGTTCTTC.

This clonotype occurred many times. The chain links TRBV6-5 to TRBJ2-3, with D possibly being TRBD2 (6 bases). The CDR3 has 13 amino acids. The V end lost 6 bases, the J end lost 0 bases, and 7 bases lay between the germline ends. CDR1 and CDR2 from the germline V gene are MNHEY and SVGAGI. This CDR3 is CASRRGSTDTQYF. DNA of the CDR3: TGTGCCAGCAGACGGGGGAGCACAGATACGCAGTATTTT.

This clonotype has just a few counts. V and J are TRBV10-3 and TRBJ2-7; D may correspond to TRBD1 or TRBD2 (5 bases each). Germline CDR1 reads ENHRY; CDR2 reads SYGVKD. V lost 7 bases to trimming and J lost 2 bases, with 18 bases between them. The CDR3 is 15 residues long. CDR3 DNA: TGTGCCATCAAGCGTAGTGGGGGAGATCCCTACGAGCAGTACTTC. Amino acid sequence: CAIKRSGGDPYEQYF.

Only a few counts were recorded for this clonotype. This chain connects TRBV20-1 to TRBJ2-1; D unclear. CDR1 is DFQATT, CDR2 SNEGSKA, per germline (reference sequence). CDR3 size: 14 residues. V was trimmed by 3 bases and J by 2 bases, leaving 11 bases between them. This CDR3 is CSASFPPAYNEQFF. The CDR3 bases are TGCAGTGCTAGTTTCCCCCCGGCCTACAATGAGCAGTTCTTC.

V gene TRBV9 combines with J gene TRBJ2-3; the match to TRBD2 covers 8 bases. Trimming cost V 0 bases and J 8 bases; bases outside gene matches: 11. The CDR3 is made up of 16 amino acids. The germline V gene encodes CDR1 SGDLS and CDR2 YYNGEE. This CDR3 is CASSVAPGGDRGTQYF. CDR3 in DNA: TGTGCCAGCAGCGTAGCCCCCGGGGGGGACCGTGGTACGCAGTATTTT. The full variable domain, rest sourced from reference TRBV9 and TRBJ2-3, is DSGVTQTPKHLITATGQRVTLRCSPRSGDLSVYWYQQSLDQGLQFLIQYYNGEERAKGNILERFSAQQFPDLHSELNLSSLELGDSALYFCASSVAPGGDRGTQYFGPGTRLTVL.

The chain has TRBV7-2 and TRBJ2-3, with D maybe TRBD1 (6 bases). V lost 3 bases, J lost 10 bases, and 17 bases lay in between. The CDR3 loop spans 14 amino acids. Germline V CDR1 and CDR2: SGHTA, FQGNSA. The CDR3 sequence is CASSLDSNLEAQYF. The CDR3 bases are TGTGCCAGCAGCTTGGACAGCAACTTGGAGGCGCAGTATTTT.

This clonotype was observed a handful of times. The chain joins TRBV6-6 to TRBJ2-4, with TRBD2 identical over 7 bases. V lost 7 bases and J lost 0; bases outside the gene matches: 12. The germline V gene encodes CDR1 MNHNY and CDR2 SVGAGI (reference sequence). CDR3 length equals 17 residues. The CDR3 region has the DNA TGTGCCAGCACCTTTACCGGGACTACCCTAGCCAAAAACATTCAGTACTTC. Residues: CASTFTGTTLAKNIQYF.

This clonotype was detected ten times or more. The rearrangement joins TRBV18 to TRBJ2-7; 9 bases agree with TRBD1. The ends lost 3 bases at V and 6 bases at J; junction bases unmatched: 3. Looked up from germline, CDR1 is KGHSH and CDR2 is LQKENI. The CDR3 sequence is 13 residues long. Here the CDR3 DNA reads TGTGCCAGCTCACCGGGACAGGGCGGCGAGCAGTACTTC. It codes for CASSPGQGGEQYF.

The CDR3 loop is CSVAGTTKDTQYF. For the CDR3, the DNA is TGCAGCGTTGCCGGGACTACCAAAGATACGCAGTATTTT. The V gene is TRBV29-1, the J gene TRBJ2-3; 7 bases map to TRBD2. CDR3 size: 13 residues. The V gene end was trimmed by 4 bases and the J gene end by 5 bases; junction bases not matched to a gene: 6. Per the germline V gene, CDR1 is SQVTM and CDR2 is ANQGSEA.

This clonotype was detected many times. V gene TRBV24-1 combines with J gene TRBJ2-7, with 7 bases aligning to TRBD1. The germline V gene has CDR1 KGHDR and CDR2 SFDVKD. J gave up 5 bases and V 4 bases, and 10 bases lay outside the gene matches. This CDR3 contains 15 residues. The CDR3 loop reads CATSDQSRDSDEQYF. For the CDR3, the DNA is TGTGCCACCAGTGACCAGTCCCGGGACAGTGACGAGCAGTACTTC.

This clonotype was picked up a small number of times. The V and J genes are TRBV6-2 or TRBV6-3 and TRBJ2-3; TRBD1 is a possible D gene (6 bases). Germline V gene lookup returns CDR1 MNHEY and CDR2 SVGEGT. Deletions cut 9 bases from V and 7 bases from J, with 11 bases between. There are 11 residues in the CDR3. CDR3 in amino acids: CASKGVYTQYF. CDR3 nucleotides: TGTGCCAGTAAGGGGGTGTATACGCAGTATTTT.

This clonotype was counted between two and nine times. The chain has TRBV5-1 and TRBJ2-4, with TRBD2 as a possible D gene (6 bases). Germline V lookup: CDR1 SGHRS, CDR2 YFSETQ. The germline V and J ends were trimmed by 4 bases and 1 base, with 9 bases remaining between them. The CDR3 has 14 residues. CDR3 bases: TGCGCCAGCAGCGACCGGGGGGCCAAAAACATTCAGTACTTC. Translating gives CASSDRGAKNIQYF.

This clonotype was picked up a small number of times. The chain joins TRBV15 to TRBJ2-7; 7 bases fit TRBD1. The CDR3 runs to 15 residues. Germline-derived CDR1 and CDR2 are LNHNV and YYDKDF (reference sequence). Trimming cost V 5 bases and J 3 bases; bases outside gene matches: 10. The CDR3 is CATSLETGTGYEQYF. CDR3 sequence (DNA): TGTGCCACCAGCCTCGAGACAGGGACGGGCTACGAGCAGTACTTC.

This rearrangement joins TRBV19 to TRBJ2-7, with D tentatively TRBD1 (6 bases). The CDR3 extends over 13 amino acids. Germline loops: CDR1 LNHDA, CDR2 SQIVND (reference sequence). V lost 7 bases and J 4 bases, leaving 14 bases between the germline ends. DNA for the CDR3: TGTGCCAGTAAGGCGCGGACAGAGTACGAGCAGTACGTC. This encodes CASKARTEYEQYV.

The V and J genes are TRBV5-6 and TRBJ1-3, with a weak D call TRBD1 (5 bases). With 6 bases removed from V and 2 bases from J, the gap between germline ends came to 12 bases. The CDR3 has 14 residues. CDR1 and CDR2 from the germline V gene are SGHDT and YYEEEE. The CDR3 here is CASTDGGAGNTIYF. The CDR3 coding sequence is TGTGCCAGCACCGACGGGGGGGCTGGAAACACCATATATTTT.

This clonotype has only a few counts. The V and J genes are TRBV19 and TRBJ1-5; a possible D gene is TRBD1 (6 bases). V gave up 6 bases and J gave up 7 bases, with 22 bases separating them. Germline V gene lookup returns CDR1 LNHDA and CDR2 SQIVND (reference sequence). CDR3 size: 16 residues. The CDR3 protein is CASSHPWGAKGQPQHF. The DNA of the CDR3 is TGTGCCAGTAGCCACCCTTGGGGGGCGAAAGGCCAGCCCCAGCATTTT.

V usage is TRBV7-2 and J usage is TRBJ1-1; D unresolved. The CDR3 extends over 13 amino acids. V dropped 5 bases and J dropped 5 bases, with 12 bases sitting between them. Germline CDR1 is SGHTA and CDR2 is FQGNSA. Written as DNA, the CDR3 is TGTGCCAGCAGCCTCTCTAGGGCAACTGAAGCTTTCTTT. Translated, it gives CASSLSRATEAFF.

This clonotype was counted between two and nine times. The V and J genes are TRBV7-9 and TRBJ1-6; D is undetermined. CDR1 and CDR2 (germline): SEHNR, FQNEAQ (reference sequence). The CDR3 is 13 amino acids. V was pared by 2 bases and J by 8 bases, with 7 bases between. The DNA of the CDR3 is TGTGCCAGCAGCTTACTGGAGTATTCACCCCTCCACTTT. This gives the protein CASSLLEYSPLHF.

This rearrangement joins TRBV20-1 to TRBJ1-2, with D hard to call. The germline gives CDR1 DFQATT, CDR2 SNEGSKA (reference sequence). V lost 8 bases, J lost 2 bases, and 6 bases lay in between. The CDR3 spans 10 residues. The CDR3 region is CSPGNYGYTF. Here the CDR3 DNA reads TGCAGTCCGGGAAACTATGGCTACACCTTC.

Many counts were recorded for this clonotype. This chain uses TRBV20-1 with TRBJ2-7; D ambiguous. Germline lookup yields CDR1 DFQATT and CDR2 SNEGSKA (reference sequence). CDR3 length equals 12 residues. Trimming took off 5 bases at V and 3 bases at J, with 11 bases between the two ends. The CDR3: CSASDDLYEQYF. In DNA form, the CDR3 reads TGCAGTGCTTCGGACGATCTCTACGAGCAGTACTTC.

This clonotype was recorded many times. The CDR3 loop reads CSVSGSGMETQYF. CDR3 DNA: TGCAGCGTCTCGGGGTCTGGGATGGAGACCCAGTACTTC. V is TRBV29-1 and J is TRBJ2-5; D possibly corresponds to TRBD2 (5 bases). V lost 6 bases to trimming and J lost 5 bases, with 16 bases between them. The CDR3 totals 13 residues. Germline-derived CDR1 and CDR2 are SQVTM and ANQGSEA. Full variable domain (missing parts from reference TRBV29-1 and TRBJ2-5): SAVISQKPSRDICQRGTSLTIQCQVDSQVTMMFWYRQQPGQSLTLIATANQGSEATYESGFVIDKFPISRPNLTFSTLTVSNMSPEDSSIYLCSVSGSGMETQYFGPGTRLLVL.

This clonotype has only a few counts. The gene calls are TRBV11-1 and TRBJ2-3; possibly TRBD1 for D (5 bases). This CDR3 is 16 amino acids long. V gave up 4 bases and J gave up 5 bases, with 19 bases separating them. The germline V gene encodes CDR1 SGHAT and CDR2 FQDESV (reference sequence). The CDR3 DNA reads as TGTGCCAGCAGCTCACGACAGTTTGGTGTTCAAGATACGCAGTATTTT. It yields the protein CASSSRQFGVQDTQYF.

The sample holds many counts of this clonotype. The V gene is TRBV5-1, the J gene TRBJ2-1, with D perhaps TRBD2 (5 bases). The CDR3 length is 15 residues. Trimming removed 2 bases at V and 4 bases at J, with 13 bases between. CDR1 is SGHRS and CDR2 is YFSETQ in the germline V gene. The CDR3 DNA is TGCGCCAGCAGCTTCACGGCGGGTCAGTACAATGAGCAGTTCTTC. Amino acids: CASSFTAGQYNEQFF.